These 29 T cell receptor beta chains were all obtained from the same sample, sequenced in a study of cytomegalovirus exposure and HLA in healthy donors. The table came from immunoSEQ multiplex PCR; TCRdb's copy has only in-frame clones and leaves some out. The sample consists of 200,000 to 300,000 clones, about 86% of them appearing once. Sequences were obtained from PBMCs. These receptors came from a woman under 40 in good health and CMV-seropositive.

The chain has TRBV6-5 and TRBJ1-2; TRBD1 might be the D (6 bases). Trimming cost V 0 bases and J 7 bases, with 12 bases left between them. This CDR3 contains 14 residues. In germline, CDR1 is MNHEY, CDR2 SVGAGI. DNA for the CDR3: TGTGCCAGCAGTTACTCGGAAGGGGGTGGTGGCTACACCTTC. Its translation: CASSYSEGGGGYTF.

This clone was seen a single time. This chain uses TRBV4-1 with TRBJ2-1, with D possibly TRBD2 on 6 matching bases. There are 17 residues in the CDR3. Germline V gene data show CDR1 as MGHRA and CDR2 as YSYEKL. V lost 0 bases to trimming and J lost 4 bases, with 16 bases between them. The DNA for the CDR3 is TGCGCCAGCAGCCAAGACGCGGGGACCCGACTGTACAATGAGCAGTTCTTC. It translates to CASSQDAGTRLYNEQFF.

This chain uses TRBV9 with TRBJ2-2; 7 positions match TRBD1. This CDR3 region has 16 residues. CDR1 is SGDLS, CDR2 YYNGEE, per germline. V lost 1 base, J lost 4 bases, and 7 bases stayed unmatched. The CDR3 sequence: CASSVKVGQVTGELFF. Written as DNA, the CDR3 is TGTGCCAGCAGCGTAAAGGTTGGACAGGTCACCGGGGAGCTGTTTTTT.

Here the CDR3 DNA reads TGTGCCAGCAGACTAGGACTGGGGGGCTCCTACGAGCAGTACTTC. It codes for CASRLGLGGSYEQYF. This chain uses TRBV27 with TRBJ2-7; possible D gene TRBD2, 6 bases. V shed 6 bases and J shed 0 bases, with 15 bases lying between them. CDR1 MNHEY and CDR2 SMNVEV come from the germline V gene (reference sequence). The CDR3 has 15 residues.

The rearrangement uses TRBV11-3 and TRBJ2-3; 13 bases align to TRBD2. CDR1 and CDR2 (germline): SGHNT, YENEEA. After removal of 5 bases from V and 0 bases from J, the junction contained 8 bases not matched to a gene. CDR3 length: 18 amino acids. The CDR3 here is CASSRTSGSARSTDTQYF. Written as DNA, the CDR3 is TGTGCCAGCAGCCGGACTAGCGGGAGCGCGCGTAGCACAGATACGCAGTATTTT.

This clone was seen a few times. This chain connects TRBV27 to TRBJ2-7; 7 positions agree with TRBD2. This CDR3 contains 17 residues. V was pared by 5 bases and J by 2 bases, with 15 bases of the junction left unmatched. Per the germline V gene, CDR1 is MNHEY and CDR2 is SMNVEV (reference sequence). The CDR3 DNA sequence: TGTGCCAGCAGTAAAATGGGGGGGAAGACCCTTACCTACGAGCAGTACTTC. It encodes CASSKMGGKTLTYEQYF.

This clone was seen a few times. The chain employs TRBV19 and TRBJ1-5; 10 nucleotides align to TRBD1. This CDR3 is 15 amino acids long. CDR1 LNHDA and CDR2 SQIVND come from the germline V gene (reference sequence). Losses at the gene ends were 6 bases for V and 7 bases for J; bases not matched to a gene: 9. CDR3 bases: TGTGCCAGTAGCCAGACAGGGGGCGTTGGGCAGCCCCAGCATTTT. Translating gives CASSQTGGVGQPQHF.

The chain couples TRBV7-9 to TRBJ2-1, with 7 positions matching TRBD2. CDR1 is SEHNR and CDR2 is FQNEAQ in the germline V gene (reference sequence). V was pared by 3 bases and J by 8 bases, with 1 base of the junction left unmatched. The CDR3 has 12 residues. This CDR3 is CASSFSGHEQFF. The CDR3, as DNA: TGTGCCAGCAGCTTTAGCGGGCATGAGCAGTTCTTC.

The CDR3 reads CASSPRIKRENTGELFF. CDR3 DNA: TGTGCCAGCAGCCCTAGGATAAAGCGGGAGAACACCGGGGAGCTGTTTTTT. V is TRBV7-9 and J is TRBJ2-2; 7 bases match TRBD2. CDR3 length equals 17 residues. J lost 1 base, V lost 5 bases, and 10 bases had no gene match. CDR1 SEHNR and CDR2 FQNEAQ come from the germline V gene (reference sequence).

The rearrangement links TRBV5-1 to TRBJ2-7; TRBD1 is a possible D gene (7 bases). CDR3 length: 15 amino acids. The V and J ends lost 0 bases and 3 bases respectively, with 13 bases between them. The germline V gene has CDR1 SGHRS and CDR2 YFSETQ. The CDR3 loop reads CASSLVAGGIYEQYF. In nucleotides, the CDR3 is TGCGCCAGCAGCTTGGTGGCAGGGGGGATCTACGAGCAGTACTTC.

The chain carries TRBV10-2 and TRBJ2-7; 8 bases agree with TRBD2. Per the germline V gene, CDR1 is WSHSY and CDR2 is SAAADI. This CDR3 is 17 amino acids long. The trim removed 5 bases at V and 0 bases at J, leaving 12 bases unmatched. The CDR3 here is CASSRTRAGDYSYEQYF. The CDR3 region has the DNA TGCGCCAGCAGTAGGACTAGAGCGGGGGATTACTCCTACGAGCAGTACTTC.

The chain uses TRBV10-3 and TRBJ2-1; D may be TRBD2 (5 bases). The CDR3 loop spans 13 amino acids. Germline V gene sequence: CDR1 ENHRY, CDR2 SYGVKD. Between the trimmed V and J ends, which lost 5 bases and 4 bases, there was a span of 9 bases. In DNA form, the CDR3 reads TGTGCCATCAGTCTGGACTCGTACAATGAGCAGTTCTTC. It yields the protein CAISLDSYNEQFF.

The chain recombines TRBV29-1 with TRBJ2-7; possibly TRBD1 for D (5 bases). Trimming cost V 2 bases and J 4 bases, with 18 bases left between them. From germline, CDR1 is SQVTM and CDR2 ANQGSEA. This CDR3 region has 15 residues. The CDR3 DNA is TGCAGCGTTGAATTGGCTGTACCCTCAGGGTACGAGCAGTACTTC. Protein: CSVELAVPSGYEQYF.

The genes are TRBV19 and TRBJ2-1; the match to TRBD2 covers 8 bases. Germline lookup yields CDR1 LNHDA and CDR2 SQIVND (reference sequence). The CDR3 has 16 amino acids. With 5 bases clipped from V and 3 bases from J, the junction kept 9 bases outside the gene matches. CDR3 in amino acids: CASSRERETIYNEQFF. CDR3 in DNA: TGTGCCAGTAGTCGAGAGCGGGAGACTATCTACAATGAGCAGTTCTTC.

V is TRBV11-3 and J is TRBJ2-1, with 8 positions matching TRBD2. Germline V gene lookup returns CDR1 SGHNT and CDR2 YENEEA. The trim removed 4 bases at V and 5 bases at J, leaving 4 bases unmatched. The CDR3 consists of 14 residues. CDR3 bases: TGTGCCAGCAGCTCTGGTAGCGGGGACAATGAGCAGTTCTTC. Its translation: CASSSGSGDNEQFF.

The chain carries TRBV6-1 and TRBJ2-3; maybe TRBD2 (6 bases). The V and J ends lost 4 bases and 2 bases respectively, with 13 bases between them. The CDR3 has 15 amino acids. Germline CDR1 reads MNHNS; CDR2 reads SASEGT. CDR3 sequence reads: CASSANRRVTDTQYF. The DNA of the CDR3 is TGTGCCAGCAGTGCGAACAGGAGGGTCACAGATACGCAGTATTTT.

This chain links TRBV5-1 with TRBJ2-1; 9 bases map to TRBD2. With V trimmed by 0 bases and J by 7 bases, 8 bases remained unmatched. The CDR3 is made up of 16 amino acids. CDR1 and CDR2 (germline): SGHRS, YFSETQ. The CDR3 here is CASSLGVSGSLNEQFF. The CDR3 bases are TGCGCCAGCAGCTTGGGGGTTAGCGGGAGTCTAAATGAGCAGTTCTTC. The full variable domain, in which reference TRBV5-1 and TRBJ2-1 provide the parts outside the CDR3, is KAGVTQTPRYLIKTRGQQVTLSCSPISGHRSVSWYQQTPGQGLQFLFEYFSETQRNKGNFPGRFSGRQFSNSRSEMNVSTLELGDSALYLCASSLGVSGSLNEQFFGPGTRLTVL.

V and J are TRBV6-4 and TRBJ2-1; 9 nucleotides agree with TRBD2. CDR3 length: 15 residues. The V and J ends lost 8 bases and 5 bases, in that order; junction bases with no gene match: 10. Germline V gene data show CDR1 as MRHNA and CDR2 as SNTAGT. CDR3 residues: CASEPRSGRNNEQFF. DNA of the CDR3: TGTGCCAGCGAACCACGTAGCGGGAGAAACAATGAGCAGTTCTTC.

The gene calls are TRBV5-1 and TRBJ2-7; the match to TRBD1 covers 9 bases. After removal of 4 bases from V and 5 bases from J, the junction contained 7 bases not matched to a gene. The CDR3 totals 14 residues. CDR1 is SGHRS and CDR2 is YFSETQ in the germline V gene. CDR3 sequence reads: CASSLGTGSNEQYF. In DNA form, the CDR3 reads TGCGCCAGCAGCCTCGGGACAGGGTCCAACGAGCAGTACTTC.

V usage is TRBV19 and J usage is TRBJ1-5, with unresolved D. This CDR3 has 15 residues. Germline lookup yields CDR1 LNHDA and CDR2 SQIVND (reference sequence). Between the trimmed V and J ends, which lost 1 base and 3 bases, there was a span of 10 bases. CDR3 loop: CASSIGRQYNQPQHF. In DNA, the CDR3 is TGTGCCAGTAGTATAGGGAGGCAGTACAATCAGCCCCAGCATTTT.

This sequence joins TRBV7-2 and TRBJ2-4; 11 nucleotides line up with TRBD2. After removal of 4 bases from V and 0 bases from J, the junction contained 2 bases not matched to a gene. Germline V gives CDR1 SGHTA, CDR2 FQGNSA. The length of the CDR3 is 16 residues. Written as DNA, the CDR3 is TGTGCCAGCAGCTCCGGACTAGCGGGAGCCAAAAACATTCAGTACTTC. Protein: CASSSGLAGAKNIQYF.

This chain links TRBV11-2 with TRBJ2-3; TRBD2 is a possible D gene (5 bases). The CDR3 has 11 amino acids. V was trimmed by 5 bases and J by 8 bases, leaving 8 bases between them. From germline, CDR1 is SGHAT and CDR2 FQNNGV. CDR3 residues: CASSNGGTQYF. CDR3 DNA sequence: TGTGCCAGCAGCAATGGAGGTACGCAGTATTTT.

This clone was detected only a few times. CDR3 coding DNA: TGTGCCAGCTCACCCCGGGACAGCAACACAGATACGCAGTATTTT. Translated, it gives CASSPRDSNTDTQYF. This rearrangement joins TRBV18 to TRBJ2-3; TRBD1 matches at 7 bases. Germline assignment: CDR1 KGHSH and CDR2 LQKENI. The CDR3 extends over 15 amino acids. Losses at the gene ends were 3 bases for V and 2 bases for J; bases not matched to a gene: 5.

J is TRBJ2-3 and V is TRBV27; TRBD2 might be the D (6 bases). V was cut by 1 base and J by 2 bases, with 10 bases left in between. In germline, CDR1 is MNHEY, CDR2 SMNVEV (reference sequence). The CDR3 spans 15 residues. The CDR3 loop reads CASSLYAGPTDTQYF. The CDR3 DNA is TGTGCCAGCAGTTTATATGCGGGACCCACAGATACGCAGTATTTT.

The chain is built from TRBV6-5 and TRBJ2-2; D possibly corresponds to TRBD1 (5 bases). Germline CDR1 reads MNHEY; CDR2 reads SVGAGI. V lost 2 bases and J 4 bases, leaving 11 bases between the germline ends. This CDR3 is built from 15 residues. CDR3 sequence: CASSYPRGSTGELFF. CDR3 coding DNA: TGTGCCAGCAGTTACCCTAGGGGTAGCACCGGGGAGCTGTTTTTT.

This chain links TRBV10-3 with TRBJ2-1; D possibly corresponds to TRBD1 (6 bases). The V and J ends lost 7 bases and 7 bases respectively, with 8 bases between them. The CDR3 consists of 11 residues. Germline assignment: CDR1 ENHRY and CDR2 SYGVKD. The CDR3 reads CAIKGENEQFF. CDR3 nucleotides: TGTGCCATCAAGGGGGAAAATGAGCAGTTCTTC.

The chain is built from TRBV6-1 and TRBJ1-2; D not certain. The CDR3 runs 15 residues. V shed 2 bases and J shed 0 bases, with 10 bases lying between them. Germline values: CDR1 MNHNS, CDR2 SASEGT. CDR3: CASSESYFPNYGYTF. The CDR3 region has the DNA TGTGCCAGCAGTGAATCCTACTTCCCTAACTATGGCTACACCTTC.

This rearrangement joins TRBV6-1 to TRBJ1-2, with TRBD1 identical over 9 bases. The CDR3 consists of 15 residues. Trimming at V came to 6 bases and at J to 7 bases, leaving 12 bases not matched to a gene. CDR1 and CDR2 (germline): MNHNS, SASEGT. The CDR3 DNA reads TGTGCCAGCAGCCCCGGACGGACAGGGGCAGGTGGCTACACCTTC. This encodes CASSPGRTGAGGYTF.

The chain is built from TRBV5-6 and TRBJ1-5; D is uncertain. This CDR3 region has 14 residues. Germline V gene data show CDR1 as SGHDT and CDR2 as YYEEEE. V shed 5 bases and J shed 3 bases, with 12 bases lying between them. DNA of the CDR3: TGTGCCAGCAGTCCTCGGGGATACAATCAGCCCCAGCATTTT. Protein sequence: CASSPRGYNQPQHF.